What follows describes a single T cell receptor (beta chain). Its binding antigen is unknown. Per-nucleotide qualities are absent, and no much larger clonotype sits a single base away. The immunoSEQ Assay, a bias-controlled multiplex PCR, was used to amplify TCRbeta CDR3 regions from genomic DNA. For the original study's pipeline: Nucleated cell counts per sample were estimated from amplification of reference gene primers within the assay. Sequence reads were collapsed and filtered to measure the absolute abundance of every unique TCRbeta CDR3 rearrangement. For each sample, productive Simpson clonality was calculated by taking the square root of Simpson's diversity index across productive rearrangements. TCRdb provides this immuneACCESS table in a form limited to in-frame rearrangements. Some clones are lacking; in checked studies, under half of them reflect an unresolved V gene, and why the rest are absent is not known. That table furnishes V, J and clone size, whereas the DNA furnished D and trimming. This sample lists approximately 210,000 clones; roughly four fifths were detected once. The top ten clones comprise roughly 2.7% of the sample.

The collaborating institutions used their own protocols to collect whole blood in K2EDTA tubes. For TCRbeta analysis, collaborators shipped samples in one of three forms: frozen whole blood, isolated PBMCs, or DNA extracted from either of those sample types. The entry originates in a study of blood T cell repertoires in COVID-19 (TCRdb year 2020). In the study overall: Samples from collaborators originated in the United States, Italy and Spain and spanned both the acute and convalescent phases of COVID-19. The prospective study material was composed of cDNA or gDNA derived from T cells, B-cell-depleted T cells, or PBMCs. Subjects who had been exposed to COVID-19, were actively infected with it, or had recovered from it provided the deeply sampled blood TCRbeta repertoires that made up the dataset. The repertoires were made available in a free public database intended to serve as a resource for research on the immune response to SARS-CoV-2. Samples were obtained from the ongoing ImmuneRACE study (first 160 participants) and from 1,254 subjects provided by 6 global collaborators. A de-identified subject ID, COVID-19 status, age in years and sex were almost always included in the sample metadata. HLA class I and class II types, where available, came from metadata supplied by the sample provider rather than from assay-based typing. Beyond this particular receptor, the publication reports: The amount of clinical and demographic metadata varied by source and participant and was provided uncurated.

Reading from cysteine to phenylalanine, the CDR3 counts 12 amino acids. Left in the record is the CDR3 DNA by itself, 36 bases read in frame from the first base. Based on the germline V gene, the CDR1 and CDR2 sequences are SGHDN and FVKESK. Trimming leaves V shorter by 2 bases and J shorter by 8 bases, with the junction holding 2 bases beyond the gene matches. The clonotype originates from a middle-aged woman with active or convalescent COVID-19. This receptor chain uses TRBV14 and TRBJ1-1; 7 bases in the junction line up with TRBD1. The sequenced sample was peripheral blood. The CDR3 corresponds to CASSQWDSEAFF. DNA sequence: TGTGCCAGCAGCCAATGGGACAGCGAAGCTTTCTTT.